These T cell receptor beta chains were read from a single sample in a study of neurological immune-mediated disorders. One entry per CDR3 protein, called by TCRdb with MiXCR from the 5' RACE reads. The data show about 26,000 distinct CDR3 sequences, 2.5% to 4% seen once. The sample comprised PBMCs. The source is a woman under 40 with multiple sclerosis. Each CDR3 is given with its conserved first and last residue. Each record gives: V gene, D gene, CDR3 protein. The D gene is left open where the match is weak.

V gene: TRBV19; D gene: NA; CDR3 protein: CASSIQGLNSPLNF
V gene: TRBV5-1; D gene: TRBD1; CDR3 protein: CASSLPPGQNNEQFF
V gene: TRBV5-5; D gene: TRBD1; CDR3 protein: CASSLGTGSNVLTF
V gene: TRBV7-9; D gene: TRBD2; CDR3 protein: CASIMEREAFF
V gene: TRBV20-1; D gene: NA; CDR3 protein: CSATREVSNQPQNF
V gene: TRBV18; D gene: NA; CDR3 protein: CASSKMNQPQHF
V gene: TRBV6-5; D gene: TRBD1; CDR3 protein: CASSGTGRDTEAFF
V gene: TRBV3-1; D gene: NA; CDR3 protein: CASSQVGQETQYF
V gene: TRBV5-1; D gene: NA; CDR3 protein: CASSLAWGSPGEQYF
V gene: TRBV20-1; D gene: TRBD2; CDR3 protein: CSAWAGPSGRFYNEQFF
V gene: TRBV5-5; D gene: TRBD1; CDR3 protein: CASSFWDSTGELFF
V gene: TRBV4-2; D gene: NA; CDR3 protein: CASSQERQSGANVLTF
V gene: TRBV7-6; D gene: NA; CDR3 protein: CASSLEPGLGQPQNF
V gene: TRBV20-1; D gene: NA; CDR3 protein: CSARWAGVGNQPQHF
V gene: TRBV3-1; D gene: NA; CDR3 protein: CASSQVGSSYNSPLNF
V gene: TRBV5-1; D gene: NA; CDR3 protein: CASSAGGGAEAFF
V gene: TRBV7-9; D gene: NA; CDR3 protein: CASSTLILEQYF
V gene: TRBV20-1; D gene: NA; CDR3 protein: CSAYRVDNEQFF
V gene: TRBV20-1; D gene: NA; CDR3 protein: CSARVGYEQYF
V gene: TRBV11-2; D gene: NA; CDR3 protein: CASSRHLGPGAKVLTF
V gene: TRBV5-1; D gene: NA; CDR3 protein: CASSLASVNTEAFF
V gene: TRBV6-2/TRBV6-3; D gene: NA; CDR3 protein: CASSPGQPNQPQNF
V gene: TRBV29-1; D gene: NA; CDR3 protein: CSVEGGRRELFF
V gene: TRBV9; D gene: TRBD2; CDR3 protein: CASSVPRGGGIDTQYF
V gene: TRBV5-1; D gene: NA; CDR3 protein: CASSAGEWGQPRNF
V gene: TRBV28; D gene: TRBD2; CDR3 protein: CASSLRFGLAEPEAGPDTQYF
V gene: TRBV12-3/TRBV12-4; D gene: TRBD2; CDR3 protein: CASSVTGLAGGDTQYF
V gene: TRBV7-9; D gene: NA; CDR3 protein: CASSLSPGVNTEAFF
V gene: TRBV5-1; D gene: NA; CDR3 protein: CASRGTAKNIQYF
V gene: TRBV20-1; D gene: NA; CDR3 protein: CSARLDGGIWSTDTQYF
V gene: TRBV6-2/TRBV6-3; D gene: NA; CDR3 protein: CASSQAGTPLWGELFF
V gene: TRBV10-1; D gene: NA; CDR3 protein: CASSESGRASHQYF
V gene: TRBV20-1; D gene: TRBD1; CDR3 protein: CSAKRFGTGARADNSPLHF
V gene: TRBV20-1; D gene: NA; CDR3 protein: CSASTPLHTKNIQYF
V gene: TRBV6-8; D gene: TRBD2; CDR3 protein: CASSYRRRGRKREQYF
V gene: TRBV9; D gene: NA; CDR3 protein: CASSGALKGGRSPLHF
V gene: TRBV5-6; D gene: NA; CDR3 protein: CASSLDGNSGNTIYF
V gene: TRBV20-1; D gene: TRBD2; CDR3 protein: CSASPSGKRSYNEQFF
V gene: TRBV5-1; D gene: TRBD2; CDR3 protein: CASSSRRSGASYEQYF
V gene: TRBV20-1; D gene: NA; CDR3 protein: CSASRGGRGNEQYF
V gene: TRBV5-1; D gene: TRBD2; CDR3 protein: CASSLAPGSSGPYEQYF
V gene: TRBV5-1; D gene: NA; CDR3 protein: CASSLAGPRDTQYF
V gene: TRBV24-1; D gene: NA; CDR3 protein: CATGGLGTDTQYF
V gene: TRBV20-1; D gene: NA; CDR3 protein: CSASRDPPGTEAFF
V gene: TRBV20-1; D gene: NA; CDR3 protein: CSARGQLANEKLFF
V gene: TRBV7-2; D gene: NA; CDR3 protein: CASSFSQGGAGELFF
V gene: TRBV11-2; D gene: NA; CDR3 protein: CASSLHSAYEQYF
V gene: TRBV7-2; D gene: NA; CDR3 protein: CASSAGTADQPQNF
V gene: TRBV20-1; D gene: NA; CDR3 protein: CSARDIGGTYEQYF
V gene: TRBV5-1; D gene: NA; CDR3 protein: CASSLDLAVRVPYNEQFF
V gene: TRBV7-8; D gene: NA; CDR3 protein: CASSSVKYEQYF
V gene: TRBV7-9; D gene: NA; CDR3 protein: CASSPTRSGELFF
V gene: TRBV5-6; D gene: TRBD1; CDR3 protein: CASSFVDRGKDTQYF